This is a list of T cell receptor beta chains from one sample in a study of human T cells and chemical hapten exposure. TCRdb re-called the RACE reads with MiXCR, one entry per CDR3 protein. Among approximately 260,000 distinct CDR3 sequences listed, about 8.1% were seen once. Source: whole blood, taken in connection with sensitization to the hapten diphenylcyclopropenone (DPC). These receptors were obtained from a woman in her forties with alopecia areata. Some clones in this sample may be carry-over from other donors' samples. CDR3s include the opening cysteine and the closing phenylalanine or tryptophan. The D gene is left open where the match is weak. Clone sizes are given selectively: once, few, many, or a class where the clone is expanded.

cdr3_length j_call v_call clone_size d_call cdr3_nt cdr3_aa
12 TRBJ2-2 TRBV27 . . TGTGCCAGCAGTTTCTGGGCCGGGGAGCTGTTTTTT CASSFWAGELFF
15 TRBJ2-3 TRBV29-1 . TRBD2 TGCAGCGCTGGGGTAGCGGGAGGGCCCATAGATACGCAGTATTTT CSAGVAGGPIDTQYF
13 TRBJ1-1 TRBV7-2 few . TGTGCCAGCAGCTCGACGTCTTATACTGAAGCTTTCTTT CASSSTSYTEAFF
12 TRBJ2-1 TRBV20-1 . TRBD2 TGCAGTGCTAGAGTCCCCCTAGCGGGAGAGCAGTTC CSARVPLAGEQF
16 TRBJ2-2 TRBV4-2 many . TGTGCCAGCAGCCAAGAAGGCGGGGCGAACACCGGGGAGCTGTTTTTT CASSQEGGANTGELFF
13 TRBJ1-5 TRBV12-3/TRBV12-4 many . TGTGCCAGCGGCCCAAGGCCAAGTCAGCCCCAGCATTTT CASGPRPSQPQHF
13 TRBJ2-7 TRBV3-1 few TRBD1 TGTGCCAGCAACCCGACAGGGGGATACGAGCAGTACTTC CASNPTGGYEQYF
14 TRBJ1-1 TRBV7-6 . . TGTGCCAGCAGTACCTACCAGGAGTACACTGAAGCTTTCTTT CASSTYQEYTEAFF
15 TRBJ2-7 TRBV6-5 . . TGTGCCAGCAGTTACACAGCGGAGGGAACCTACGAGCAGTACTTC CASSYTAEGTYEQYF
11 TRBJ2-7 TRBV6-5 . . TGTGCCAGCAGGGGAGGATCCGAGCAGTACTTC CASRGGSEQYF
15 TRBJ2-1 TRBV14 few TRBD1 TGTGCCAGCAGCCAAGCAGGGACAGCCTACAATGAGCAGTTCTTC CASSQAGTAYNEQFF
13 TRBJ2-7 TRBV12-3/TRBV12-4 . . TGTGCCAGCAGTTGGGACTCCAGATACGAGCAGTACTTC CASSWDSRYEQYF
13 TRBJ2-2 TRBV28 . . TGTGCCAGCAGTTTCCCTGCCACCGGGGAGCTGTTTTTT CASSFPATGELFF
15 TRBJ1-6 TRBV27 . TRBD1 TGTGCCAGCAGTTCCTGGACAGGGGCCAATTCACCCCTCCACTTT CASSSWTGANSPLHF
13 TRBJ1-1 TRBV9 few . TGTGCCAGCGGGCGACTCCAAACAACTGAAGCTTTCTTT CASGRLQTTEAFF
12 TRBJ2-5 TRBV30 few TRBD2 TGTGCCTGGACGACAGCGGGGGAGACCCAGTACTTC CAWTTAGETQYF
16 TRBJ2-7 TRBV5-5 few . TGTGCCAGCAGCTTGGGCACAGGGACTTACTCCTACGAGCAGTACTTC CASSLGTGTYSYEQYF
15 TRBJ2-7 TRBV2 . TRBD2 TGTGCCAGCAAACGGACTAGCGGGAGCTCCTACGAGCAGTACTTC CASKRTSGSSYEQYF
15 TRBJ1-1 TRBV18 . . TGTGCCAGCTCAAAGTTCACCCCTATGAACACTGAAGCTTTCTTT CASSKFTPMNTEAFF
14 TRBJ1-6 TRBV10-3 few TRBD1 TGTGCCATCGGGGACAGGGACTATAATTCACCCCTCCACTTT CAIGDRDYNSPLHF
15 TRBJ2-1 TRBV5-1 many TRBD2 TGCGCCAGCAGGGCCGGGACTAGCGGGAGAAATGAGCAGTTCTTC CASRAGTSGRNEQFF
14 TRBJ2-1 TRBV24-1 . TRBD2 TGTGCCACCGAAACCGGGACTAGTGGATATGAGCAGTTCTTC CATETGTSGYEQFF
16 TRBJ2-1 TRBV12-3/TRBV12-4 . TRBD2 TGTGCCAGCAGTTTAATAGGTAGCGGGAGCTACAATGAGCAGTTCTTC CASSLIGSGSYNEQFF
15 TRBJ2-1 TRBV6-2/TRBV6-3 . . TGTGCCAGCAGTTTTACGACAGGTTCCTACAATGAGCAGTTCTTC CASSFTTGSYNEQFF
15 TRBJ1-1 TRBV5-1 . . TGCGCCAGCAGCTTGCAGGGACAACTGAACACTGAAGCTTTCTTT CASSLQGQLNTEAFF
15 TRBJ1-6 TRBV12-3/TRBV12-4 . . TGTGCCAGCAGTTTACAAGGGCCCAGCAATTCACCCCTCCACTTT CASSLQGPSNSPLHF
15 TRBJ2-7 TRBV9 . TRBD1 TGTGCCAGCAGCCCCGAGGGACAGGGAGGCAACGAGCAGTACTTC CASSPEGQGGNEQYF
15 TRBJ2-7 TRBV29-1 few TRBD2 TGCAGCGTTGTGTTGCTAGGGACTAGGGGTTTCGAGCAGTACTTC CSVVLLGTRGFEQYF
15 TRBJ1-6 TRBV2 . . TGTGCCAGCAGGACTCCTCTATCGGGGAGTTCACCCCTCCACTTT CASRTPLSGSSPLHF
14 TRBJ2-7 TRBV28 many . TGTGCCGCTAACCGGGGGACTGGGCCCTACGAGCAGTACTTC CAANRGTGPYEQYF
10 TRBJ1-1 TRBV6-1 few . TGTGCCAGCAGACGACAGATAGCTTTCTTT CASRRQIAFF
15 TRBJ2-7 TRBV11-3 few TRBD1 TGTGCCAGCAGCTTGACAGGGGGCGCCGGATACGAGCAGTACTTC CASSLTGGAGYEQYF
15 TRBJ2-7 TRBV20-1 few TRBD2 TGCAGTGCTACCACCCCGACTAGCGGGAGAAACGAGCAGTACTTC CSATTPTSGRNEQYF
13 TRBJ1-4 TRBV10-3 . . TGTGCCATCAGTGACTTGCAGGGAGAAAAACTGTTTTTT CAISDLQGEKLFF
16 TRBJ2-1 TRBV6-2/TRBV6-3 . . TGTGCCAGCAGCCTAGAGCGGGCTAGCTCCTACAATGAGCAGTTCTTC CASSLERASSYNEQFF
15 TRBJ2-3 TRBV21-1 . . TGTGCCAGCAGCACATTTAGCGGTACCACAGATACGCAGTATTTT CASSTFSGTTDTQYF
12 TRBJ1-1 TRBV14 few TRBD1 TGTGCCAGCAGCCGGATACAGGGGGCGGCTTTCTTT CASSRIQGAAFF
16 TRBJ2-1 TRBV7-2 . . TGTGCCAGCAGCTTAAATGGGCTAGCGAACCACAATGAGCAGTTCTTC CASSLNGLANHNEQFF
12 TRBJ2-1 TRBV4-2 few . TGTGCCAGCAGCCAAGATGGGTTACGGGAGTTCTTC CASSQDGLREFF
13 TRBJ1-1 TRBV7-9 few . TGTGCCAGCAGCTCGCGTCCGCCCACTGAAGCTTTCTTT CASSSRPPTEAFF